The clone carrying this T cell receptor (beta chain) has a handful of counts. Its matching antigen is unknown. Amplification used 60 Vbeta primers and 13 Jbeta primers. The protocol was immunoSEQ multiplex PCR, while the TCRdb copy is restricted to in-frame clones and leaves out a portion. The data hold 110,000 to 150,000 clones, with roughly three quarters observed a single time. Trimming cost V 4 bases and J 6 bases; bases outside gene matches: 5. CDR1 is MGHRA, CDR2 YSYEKL, per germline. CDR3 length equals 14 residues. The data were obtained in a study of cytomegalovirus exposure and HLA in healthy donors. Study-wide results and limits: Reports state that TCR beta sequences accurately predicted most subjects' HLA-A and HLA-B alleles.

Material: PBMCs. The clonotype originates from a woman between 40 and 50 years old in good health and CMV-seronegative. This chain links TRBV4-1 with TRBJ2-2; TRBD1 matches 7 bases. DNA of the CDR3: TGCGCCAGCAGCCCGTTACAGGGGCCCGGGGAGCTGTTTTTT. This sequence encodes CASSPLQGPGELFF.